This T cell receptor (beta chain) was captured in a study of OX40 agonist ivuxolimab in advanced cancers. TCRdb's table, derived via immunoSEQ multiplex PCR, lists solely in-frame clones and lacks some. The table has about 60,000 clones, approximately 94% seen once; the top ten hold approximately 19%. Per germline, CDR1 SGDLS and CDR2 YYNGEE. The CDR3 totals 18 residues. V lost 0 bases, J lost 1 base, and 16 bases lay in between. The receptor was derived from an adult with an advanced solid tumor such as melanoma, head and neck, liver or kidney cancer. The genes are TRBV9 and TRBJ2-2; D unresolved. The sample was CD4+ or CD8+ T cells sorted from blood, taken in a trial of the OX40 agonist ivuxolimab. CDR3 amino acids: CASSVALFATLNTGELFF. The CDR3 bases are TGTGCCAGCAGCGTAGCTCTGTTCGCGACACTGAACACCGGGGAGCTGTTTTTT.